Below, 10 T cell receptor beta chains from the same sample are listed, as sequenced in a study of neurological immune-mediated disorders. TCRdb independently ran MiXCR on the 5' RACE reads; one entry per CDR3 protein. Of tens of thousands of distinct CDR3 sequences listed, 10% to 13% are singletons. Sequencing was performed on PBMCs. All receptors come from a man between 35 and 55 years old in good health.

This clonotype was recorded at least ten times. V gene TRBV9 combines with J gene TRBJ2-5, with a weak D call TRBD1 (5 bases). Germline V gene lookup returns CDR1 SGDLS and CDR2 YYNGEE. Trimming took off 0 bases at V and 7 bases at J, with 16 bases between the two ends. The CDR3 is made up of 15 amino acids. CDR3 sequence: CASSVDGARERTQYF. DNA for the CDR3: TGTGCCAGCAGCGTAGACGGTGCCAGGGAAAGGACCCAGTACTTC.

This clonotype was counted ten times or more. V is TRBV5-1 and J is TRBJ2-1; no firm D call. V was clipped by 0 bases and J by 7 bases, with 8 bases between them. CDR1 and CDR2 from the germline V gene are SGHRS and YFSETQ. This CDR3 spans 13 amino acids. CDR3 in DNA: TGCGCCAGCAGCTTGGGACATGTAAATGAGCAGTTCTTC. Translated, it gives CASSLGHVNEQFF.

This clonotype was seen at least ten times. The chain employs TRBV6-4 and TRBJ1-1; possible D gene TRBD1, 6 bases. The germline gives CDR1 MRHNA, CDR2 SNTAGT. The CDR3 runs to 13 residues. V was clipped by 5 bases and J by 5 bases, with 12 bases between them. CDR3 protein: CASSQRGGTEAFF. The CDR3 DNA follows: TGTGCCAGCAGTCAGAGGGGGGGAACTGAAGCTTTCTTT.

This clonotype was recorded at least ten times. The chain uses TRBV18 and TRBJ1-5; a weak D match, TRBD1 (6 bases). The CDR3 covers 13 residues. The V gene's germline CDR1 is KGHSH and CDR2 LQKENI. V shed 2 bases and J shed 6 bases, with 8 bases lying between them. The CDR3 region is CASSPSGAQPQHF. DNA for the CDR3: TGTGCCAGCTCACCATCGGGGGCTCAGCCCCAGCATTTT.

The chain employs TRBV19 and TRBJ1-6, with D possibly TRBD1 on 6 matching bases. Germline CDR1 is LNHDA and CDR2 is SQIVND (reference sequence). CDR3 size: 14 residues. The V end lost 4 bases, the J end lost 9 bases, and 13 bases lay between the germline ends. The CDR3 loop reads CASSTTGPSSPLHF. CDR3 DNA: TGTGCCAGTAGTACCACAGGGCCAAGTTCACCCCTCCACTTT.

This clonotype occurred many times. The chain recombines TRBV6-5 with TRBJ2-7; no clear D gene. Germline CDR1 reads MNHEY; CDR2 reads SVGAGI. The CDR3 runs 14 residues. V was cut by 6 bases and J by 0 bases, with 12 bases left in between. The CDR3 DNA is TGTGCCAGCAGCCAATCGGCTTTCTCCTACGAGCAGTACTTC. It encodes CASSQSAFSYEQYF.

The rearrangement uses TRBV10-3 and TRBJ2-7; possible D gene TRBD2, 6 bases. V lost 0 bases, J lost 1 base, and 16 bases lay in between. Germline V gene lookup returns CDR1 ENHRY and CDR2 SYGVKD. The CDR3 spans 17 residues. DNA of the CDR3: TGTGCCATCAGTGAGTCGGGTCGACTAGTTGGGTCCTACGAGCAGTACTTC. Protein: CAISESGRLVGSYEQYF.

This clonotype was observed many times. This sequence joins TRBV6-1 and TRBJ2-3; D may be TRBD2 (6 bases). The V gene lost 0 bases and the J gene lost 4 bases, with 11 bases spanning the gap. Germline V gene lookup returns CDR1 MNHNS and CDR2 SASEGT. The CDR3 has 15 amino acids. CDR3 residues: CASSEARRGPDTQYF. As DNA, the CDR3 is TGTGCCAGCAGTGAAGCGAGGCGGGGCCCAGATACGCAGTATTTT.

Many counts were recorded for this clonotype. The chain has TRBV20-1 and TRBJ2-2, with D maybe TRBD1 (5 bases). V was clipped by 0 bases and J by 1 base, with 9 bases between them. The CDR3 is 15 amino acids. Germline V gives CDR1 DFQATT, CDR2 SNEGSKA (reference sequence). CDR3 in amino acids: CSARDLQENTGELFF. For the CDR3, the DNA is TGCAGTGCTAGAGATTTACAGGAGAACACCGGGGAGCTGTTTTTT.

This clonotype was counted at least ten times. The chain is built from TRBV28 and TRBJ1-2, with 7 nucleotides matching TRBD1. V shed 6 bases and J 4 bases; nucleotides not matched to a gene: 11. Germline values: CDR1 MDHEN, CDR2 SYDVKM. This CDR3 region has 15 residues. The CDR3 loop is CASRGRGPGSYGYTF. CDR3 sequence (DNA): TGTGCCAGCAGGGGGAGGGGGCCCGGGAGCTATGGCTACACCTTC.